This TCR beta chain was sequenced in a study of blood T cell repertoires in COVID-19. The wider study: There were acute and convalescent COVID-19 samples, and they came from the United States, Italy and Spain. The analysed material was cDNA or gDNA that came from T cells, B-cell-depleted T cells, or PBMCs.

Source study methods: Scientists estimated how many nucleated cells there were by amplifying reference gene primers. The method was immunoSEQ multiplex PCR; TCRdb's version includes in-frame clones alone and lacks a portion of them. V and J calls and clone size are given by that table; D and trimming were obtained from the DNA. The top ten clones hold more than 9% of a sample with about 240,000 clones, roughly 83% of them seen once. The source of this sequence is an elderly man with acute or convalescent COVID-19. The sequenced sample was peripheral blood.

CDR3 in DNA: TGCAGCGTGCTTGGGACTAGCGGGAGCACAGATACGCAGTATTTT. It encodes CSVLGTSGSTDTQYF. The chain uses TRBV29-1 and TRBJ2-3; TRBD2 matches at 12 bases. The germline V gene has CDR1 SQVTM and CDR2 ANQGSEA. CDR3 length: 15 residues. With 6 bases clipped from V and 0 bases from J, the junction kept 4 bases outside the gene matches.